The 18 T cell receptor beta chains below all came from one sample that was sequenced in a study of post-analysis software for immune sequencing data. Study results and caveats: TRBV segments more frequent in patients than in controls numbered five and included TRBV5-6, TRBV5-1 and TRBV20-1.

Every TCR beta cDNA library bore unique molecular identifiers. TCRdb reanalysed the PCR reads using MiXCR and keeps one entry per CDR3 protein. The sample consists of approximately 360,000 distinct CDR3 sequences, 30% to 45% of them appearing once. These TCRs are of unknown antigen specificity. Sequenced sample: blood. These receptors came from a girl between 5 and 17 years old with multiple sclerosis.

The gene calls are TRBV5-1 and TRBJ2-4; a possible D gene is TRBD2 (6 bases). The end of the DNA fits TRBJ2-5 better, so the J call may be wrong. The V gene's germline CDR1 is SGHRS and CDR2 YFSETQ. This CDR3 is built from 15 residues. The CDR3 loop is CASSLGTTSGQTQYF. The CDR3 nucleotides are TGCGCCAGCAGCTTGGGGACTACCTCGGGGCAGACCCAGTACTTC.

This clonotype was seen a few times. This chain uses TRBV3-1 with TRBJ1-5; D gene unclear. V lost 0 bases, J lost 7 bases, and 7 bases lay in between. The CDR3 is 13 amino acids. Germline CDR1 is LGHDT and CDR2 is YNNKEL (reference sequence). Here the CDR3 DNA reads TGTGCCAGCAGCCAAGATCTTAAGCAGCCCCAGCATTTT. As protein: CASSQDLKQPQHF.

This sequence joins TRBV7-9 and TRBJ1-1; D not resolved. There are 14 residues in the CDR3. The germline gives CDR1 SEHNR, CDR2 FQNEAQ (reference sequence). V was clipped by 1 base and J by 1 base, with 7 bases between them. CDR3 coding DNA: TGTGCCAGCAGCTTAGTTCCCGAGAACACTGAAGCTTTCTTT. It codes for CASSLVPENTEAFF.

In its sample, this clonotype was seen a few times. This rearrangement joins TRBV30 to TRBJ2-5; D not certain. V lost 2 bases and J 1 base, leaving 8 bases between the germline ends. In germline, CDR1 is GTSNPN, CDR2 SVGIG (reference sequence). The CDR3 has 13 amino acids. CDR3 DNA: TGTGCCTGGAGTCCCCCGGCCCAAGAGACCCAGTACTTC. Translating gives CAWSPPAQETQYF.

This clonotype was recorded a few times. The chain combines TRBV30 with TRBJ1-2; D call uncertain. Germline V gene sequence: CDR1 GTSNPN, CDR2 SVGIG (reference sequence). The CDR3 has 11 amino acids. V was cut by 6 bases and J by 4 bases, with 9 bases left in between. CDR3 sequence: CACEPSYGYTF. CDR3 coding DNA: TGTGCCTGCGAGCCCTCCTATGGCTACACCTTC.

The gene calls are TRBV20-1 and TRBJ1-5; 8 positions match TRBD1. The V and J ends lost 2 bases and 3 bases, in that order; junction bases with no gene match: 3. Germline CDR1 is DFQATT and CDR2 is SNEGSKA (reference sequence). This CDR3 spans 14 amino acids. The CDR3 here is CSARRTGINQPQHF. DNA for the CDR3: TGCAGTGCTAGAAGGACAGGGATCAATCAGCCCCAGCATTTT.

V gene TRBV7-9 combines with J gene TRBJ2-1, with D maybe TRBD2 (7 bases). The CDR3 is 15 amino acids. CDR1 SEHNR and CDR2 FQNEAQ come from the germline V gene (reference sequence). Trimming removed 2 bases at V and 4 bases at J, with 12 bases between. CDR3 region: CASSLMRGRYNEQFF. The CDR3 region has the DNA TGTGCCAGCAGCTTAATGCGGGGGCGGTACAATGAGCAGTTCTTC.

This clonotype was detected once. This chain links TRBV24-1 with TRBJ1-1, with 12 bases identical to TRBD1. The CDR3 is 17 amino acids. CDR1 is KGHDR and CDR2 is SFDVKD in the germline V gene. J gave up 3 bases and V 5 bases, and 9 bases lay outside the gene matches. CDR3 bases: TGTGCCACCAGTGGCCCTGGGACAGGGGGCAAAGACACTGAAGCTTTCTTT. It translates to CATSGPGTGGKDTEAFF.

The sample holds a few counts of this clonotype. This sequence joins TRBV4-3 and TRBJ2-5; 13 nucleotides match TRBD2. V was clipped by 4 bases and J by 5 bases; unmatched bases: 7. Germline values: CDR1 LGHNA, CDR2 YSLEER. CDR3 length: 16 residues. CDR3 coding DNA: TGCGCCAGCAGCCTGGGACTAGCGGGGACGTACGAGACCCAGTACTTC. It translates to CASSLGLAGTYETQYF.

V is TRBV7-2 and J is TRBJ1-2; no clear D gene. The germline gives CDR1 SGHTA, CDR2 FQGNSA. CDR3 size: 14 residues. The V gene lost 1 base and the J gene lost 8 bases, with 14 bases spanning the gap. CDR3: CASSLGLGEGGYTF. CDR3 sequence (DNA): TGTGCCAGCAGCTTAGGTCTCGGGGAGGGAGGCTACACCTTC.

The rearrangement uses TRBV27 and TRBJ2-7; unclear D gene. The J call is uncertain, as TRBJ2-5 better fits the DNA end. The CDR3 length is 15 residues. Germline CDR1 MNHEY, CDR2 SMNVEV (reference sequence). The CDR3 reads CASSLSVQGGETQYF. The CDR3 nucleotides are TGTGCCAGCAGTTTATCGGTCCAAGGTGGGGAGACCCAGTACTTC.

The sample holds a few counts of this clonotype. The chain recombines TRBV7-9 with TRBJ2-4; the match to TRBD1 covers 7 bases. Germline V gene lookup returns CDR1 SEHNR and CDR2 FQNEAQ (reference sequence). This CDR3 has 14 residues. V dropped 5 bases and J dropped 7; count of bases not matched to a gene: 8. CDR3 region: CASSPATGDNIQYF. Written as DNA, the CDR3 is TGTGCCAGCAGCCCAGCAACAGGGGATAACATTCAGTACTTC. Looking up the rest from reference TRBV7-9 and TRBJ2-4 gives the full variable domain: DTGVSQNPRHKITKRGQNVTFRCDPISEHNRLYWYRQTLGQGPEFLTYFQNEAQLEKSRLLSDRFSAERPKGSFSTLEIQRTEQGDSAMYLCASSPATGDNIQYFGAGTRLSVL.

A word on this clonotype: Relative to the germline gene, one junction end is altered; a read error may explain this. The chain joins TRBV12-3 or TRBV12-4 to TRBJ2-3, with D perhaps TRBD1 or TRBD2 (5 bases each). The CDR3 covers 15 residues. The CDR3 sequence: CASRIGTVSTDAQYF. The CDR3 nucleotides are TGTGCCAGCAGGATCGGGACGGTGAGCACAGATGCGCAGTATTTT.

This clonotype has a handful of counts. The chain links TRBV12-3 or TRBV12-4 to TRBJ1-5; D not resolved. The CDR3 extends over 15 amino acids. Between the trimmed V and J ends, which lost 6 bases and 4 bases, there was a span of 16 bases. CDR3 in amino acids: CASSTGLWGNQPQHF. The CDR3 DNA follows: TGTGCCAGCAGCACGGGCCTATGGGGAAATCAGCCCCAGCATTTT.

The CDR3 region has the DNA TGTGCCAGCAGTTTTAGACAGGGCCTTAATCAGCCCCAGCATTTT. Its protein product is CASSFRQGLNQPQHF. V and J are TRBV12-3 or TRBV12-4 and TRBJ1-5, with 7 bases aligning to TRBD1. V was clipped by 3 bases and J by 4 bases; unmatched bases: 6. The CDR3 extends over 15 amino acids.

This clonotype was observed a few times. The J gene is TRBJ2-1, the V gene TRBV9, with 7 positions matching TRBD2. The CDR3 runs to 15 residues. The germline V gene has CDR1 SGDLS and CDR2 YYNGEE. Germline trimming cut 4 bases from V and 4 bases from J; bases unmatched to any gene: 8. This CDR3 is CASSIGTTPYNEQFF. CDR3 bases: TGTGCCAGCAGCATAGGGACTACACCATACAATGAGCAGTTCTTC.

This clonotype has more than one count but fewer than ten. The chain carries TRBV12-3 or TRBV12-4 and TRBJ1-2; D not resolved. Trimming cost V 7 bases and J 3 bases, with 18 bases left between them. This CDR3 has 15 amino acids. In DNA form, the CDR3 reads TGTGCCAGCACCCAAGTGGACTACAGTGACTATGGCTACACCTTC. Residues: CASTQVDYSDYGYTF.

This chain links TRBV7-2 with TRBJ2-1; 8 nucleotides line up with TRBD2. J was trimmed by 2 bases and V by 1 base; bases with no gene match: 4. The CDR3 runs to 16 residues. The V gene's germline CDR1 is SGHTA and CDR2 FQGNSA. This chain's CDR3 is CASSLGVGGAYNEQFF. For the CDR3, the DNA is TGTGCCAGCAGCTTAGGGGTCGGGGGGGCCTACAATGAGCAGTTCTTC.